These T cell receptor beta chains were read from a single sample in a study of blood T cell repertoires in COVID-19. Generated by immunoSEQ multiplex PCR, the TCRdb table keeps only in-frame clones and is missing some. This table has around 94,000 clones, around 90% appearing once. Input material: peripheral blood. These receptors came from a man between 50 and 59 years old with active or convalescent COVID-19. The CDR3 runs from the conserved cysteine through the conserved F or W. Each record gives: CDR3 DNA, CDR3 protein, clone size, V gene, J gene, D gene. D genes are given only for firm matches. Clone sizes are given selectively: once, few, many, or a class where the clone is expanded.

CDR3nt: TGTGCCATCAGTGAGTCAGGGGGCGGGCCTAATGAAAAACTGTTTTTT
CDR3aa: CAISESGGGPNEKLFF
abundance: once
v_gene: TRBV10-3
j_gene: TRBJ1-4
d_gene: TRBD1

CDR3nt: TGCGCCAGCAGCCCGACTAGCGGCGACTACAATGAGCAGTTCTTC
CDR3aa: CASSPTSGDYNEQFF
abundance: NA
v_gene: TRBV5-1
j_gene: TRBJ2-1
d_gene: TRBD2

CDR3nt: TGTGCCAGCAGTACCCGGACAGCCGAAGCTTTCTTT
CDR3aa: CASSTRTAEAFF
abundance: NA
v_gene: TRBV6-5
j_gene: TRBJ1-1
d_gene: NA

CDR3nt: TGTGCCAGCAGCTTGGAGACAGGGCGACAAGAGACCCAGTACTTC
CDR3aa: CASSLETGRQETQYF
abundance: NA
v_gene: TRBV5-5
j_gene: TRBJ2-5
d_gene: TRBD1

CDR3nt: TGTGCCAGCAGCAAGGACAGGGAAGGGGGCTACACCTTC
CDR3aa: CASSKDREGGYTF
abundance: NA
v_gene: TRBV12-3/TRBV12-4
j_gene: TRBJ1-2
d_gene: TRBD1

CDR3nt: TGCGCCAGCAGCCAAGGAGACAGGGACGGGGATACGCAGTATTTT
CDR3aa: CASSQGDRDGDTQYF
abundance: once
v_gene: TRBV4-1
j_gene: TRBJ2-3
d_gene: TRBD1

CDR3nt: TGCAGTGCACCCCAGGGTTACGAGCAGTACTTC
CDR3aa: CSAPQGYEQYF
abundance: NA
v_gene: TRBV20-1
j_gene: TRBJ2-7
d_gene: NA

CDR3nt: TGTGCCAGCAGACCAAGGAGGGCTGATGAAAAACTGTTTTTT
CDR3aa: CASRPRRADEKLFF
abundance: NA
v_gene: TRBV6-5
j_gene: TRBJ1-4
d_gene: NA

CDR3nt: TGCGCCAGCAGCCCGGGACAGTTTAATAATTCACCCCTCCACTTT
CDR3aa: CASSPGQFNNSPLHF
abundance: NA
v_gene: TRBV5-1
j_gene: TRBJ1-6
d_gene: TRBD1

CDR3nt: TGCGCCAGCAGCCAAGGGGGCCTCTATGGCTACACCTTC
CDR3aa: CASSQGGLYGYTF
abundance: many
v_gene: TRBV4-3
j_gene: TRBJ1-2
d_gene: NA

CDR3nt: TGTGCCAGCAGTTTCGGGAAGGATCAGCCCCAGCATTTT
CDR3aa: CASSFGKDQPQHF
abundance: NA
v_gene: TRBV27
j_gene: TRBJ1-5
d_gene: NA

CDR3nt: TGTGCCAGCAGTGACCACCTGACAGGGTTGGGCTACGAGCAGTACTTC
CDR3aa: CASSDHLTGLGYEQYF
abundance: NA
v_gene: TRBV6-4
j_gene: TRBJ2-7
d_gene: TRBD1

CDR3nt: TGTGCCGCGGGGGGGAGCAATGAGCAGTTCTTC
CDR3aa: CAAGGSNEQFF
abundance: NA
v_gene: TRBV6-5
j_gene: TRBJ2-1
d_gene: TRBD2

CDR3nt: TGTGCCAGCAGCTTCGACAGGGGATCCTACGAGCAGTACTTC
CDR3aa: CASSFDRGSYEQYF
abundance: NA
v_gene: TRBV7-2
j_gene: TRBJ2-7
d_gene: TRBD1

CDR3nt: TGTGCCAGCAGCTTGGTAGGGACTAGCGGGTACAATGAGCAGTTCTTC
CDR3aa: CASSLVGTSGYNEQFF
abundance: NA
v_gene: TRBV5-4
j_gene: TRBJ2-1
d_gene: TRBD2

CDR3nt: TGTGCCAGCAGTTACACAGGGGGCATCTATGGCTACACCTTC
CDR3aa: CASSYTGGIYGYTF
abundance: NA
v_gene: TRBV6-2/TRBV6-3
j_gene: TRBJ1-2
d_gene: TRBD1

CDR3nt: TGTGCCTGGAGAGGGGACAGGGTTTCACCCCTCCACTTT
CDR3aa: CAWRGDRVSPLHF
abundance: few
v_gene: TRBV30
j_gene: TRBJ1-6
d_gene: TRBD1

CDR3nt: TGTGCCAGCAGCTTATCGCAGGGGAGTGCAGGAAACACCATATATTTT
CDR3aa: CASSLSQGSAGNTIYF
abundance: few
v_gene: TRBV7-9
j_gene: TRBJ1-3
d_gene: NA

CDR3nt: TGCGCCAGCAGCCAAGATTTGGCAGGGTCCTCCTACGAGCAGTACTTC
CDR3aa: CASSQDLAGSSYEQYF
abundance: NA
v_gene: TRBV4-3
j_gene: TRBJ2-7
d_gene: NA

CDR3nt: TGTGCCAGCAGCTTAAATGTGTATCGGGGGGACTATGGCTACACCTTC
CDR3aa: CASSLNVYRGDYGYTF
abundance: NA
v_gene: TRBV7-2
j_gene: TRBJ1-2
d_gene: NA

CDR3nt: TGTGCCAGCGGAACGGGACAGGGGATTGACTATGGCTACACCTTC
CDR3aa: CASGTGQGIDYGYTF
abundance: NA
v_gene: TRBV28
j_gene: TRBJ1-2
d_gene: TRBD1

CDR3nt: TGTGCCAGCAGCCCCTGGACAGGGAACCAGCCCCAGCATTTT
CDR3aa: CASSPWTGNQPQHF
abundance: NA
v_gene: TRBV3-1/TRBV3-2
j_gene: TRBJ1-5
d_gene: TRBD1

CDR3nt: TGTGCCAGCAGCAGCCGGGAGGGTGGGTACTATGGCTACACCTTC
CDR3aa: CASSSREGGYYGYTF
abundance: NA
v_gene: TRBV9
j_gene: TRBJ1-2
d_gene: NA

CDR3nt: TGTGCCAGCAGCAGGGGGACAGGGAGCCAAGAGACCCAGTACTTC
CDR3aa: CASSRGTGSQETQYF
abundance: NA
v_gene: TRBV6-2/TRBV6-3
j_gene: TRBJ2-5
d_gene: TRBD1

CDR3nt: TGTGCCAGCAGCTTAGCTTACAGGTTGAACACTGAAGCTTTCTTT
CDR3aa: CASSLAYRLNTEAFF
abundance: NA
v_gene: TRBV6-6
j_gene: TRBJ1-1
d_gene: NA

CDR3nt: TGTGCCAGCAGTTTATGGGACGGGACAGGGTCCCACGAGCAGTACTTC
CDR3aa: CASSLWDGTGSHEQYF
abundance: NA
v_gene: TRBV28
j_gene: TRBJ2-7
d_gene: TRBD1

CDR3nt: TGCAGCGTTGGAGGGGTGGCTAGCGGGGGGAACACAGATACGCAGTATTTT
CDR3aa: CSVGGVASGGNTDTQYF
abundance: NA
v_gene: TRBV29-1
j_gene: TRBJ2-3
d_gene: TRBD2

CDR3nt: TGTGCCAGCAGTTCCTCTTCGGGACAGGGGTACAATGAGCAGTTCTTC
CDR3aa: CASSSSSGQGYNEQFF
abundance: NA
v_gene: TRBV28
j_gene: TRBJ2-1
d_gene: TRBD1

CDR3nt: TGTGCCAGTAGAGCGGGGGGAGGCACAGATACGCAGTATTTT
CDR3aa: CASRAGGGTDTQYF
abundance: NA
v_gene: TRBV6-5
j_gene: TRBJ2-3
d_gene: TRBD2

CDR3nt: TGTGCCAGCAGCCAACAGGGGGCGGCGGGCTACACCTTC
CDR3aa: CASSQQGAAGYTF
abundance: NA
v_gene: TRBV6-5
j_gene: TRBJ1-2
d_gene: TRBD1

CDR3nt: TGTGCCAGCAGCGCAGGGGGAATAGAGACCCAGTACTTC
CDR3aa: CASSAGGIETQYF
abundance: NA
v_gene: TRBV7-9
j_gene: TRBJ2-5
d_gene: TRBD1

CDR3nt: TGTGCCGGAGGACTAGCGGGGGGATACAATGAGCAGTTCTTC
CDR3aa: CAGGLAGGYNEQFF
abundance: NA
v_gene: TRBV2
j_gene: TRBJ2-1
d_gene: TRBD2

CDR3nt: TGCGCCAGCAGCCAAGAAGCCCGGGACACCGGGGAGCTGTTTTTT
CDR3aa: CASSQEARDTGELFF
abundance: NA
v_gene: TRBV4-3
j_gene: TRBJ2-2
d_gene: NA

CDR3nt: TGTGCCAGCAGCCCTACAAGGGGAAGCGTGGACGAGCAGTACTTC
CDR3aa: CASSPTRGSVDEQYF
abundance: NA
v_gene: TRBV3-1/TRBV3-2
j_gene: TRBJ2-7
d_gene: NA

CDR3nt: TGTGCCAGCAGTCGCACCGGGAACGCGTACGAGCAGTACTTC
CDR3aa: CASSRTGNAYEQYF
abundance: few
v_gene: TRBV28
j_gene: TRBJ2-7
d_gene: NA

CDR3nt: TGCGCCAGCAGCCCCCGCTCCGGGACAGGGGATGAAAAACTGTTTTTT
CDR3aa: CASSPRSGTGDEKLFF
abundance: NA
v_gene: TRBV5-1
j_gene: TRBJ1-4
d_gene: TRBD1